The entry below describes one T cell receptor beta chain. These data are taken from a study of blood T cell repertoires in COVID-19. Study details: Some COVID-19 samples were acute and others convalescent; all came from the United States, Italy and Spain.

The CDR3 is made up of 16 amino acids. Looked up from germline, CDR1 is SEHNR and CDR2 is FQNEAQ (reference sequence). The junction had 5 bases not matched to a gene; V was cut back by 1 base and J by 3 bases. In the study's own analysis: Amplification of reference gene primers provided the estimated nucleated cell counts. Method: immunoSEQ multiplex PCR; TCRdb's copy keeps in-frame clones and lacks some. That table furnishes V, J and clone size, whereas the DNA furnished D and trimming. This table has roughly 220,000 clones, around 87% appearing once. The clonotype originates from a man between 60 and 75 years old with acute or convalescent COVID-19. Material for sequencing was peripheral blood. The chain uses TRBV7-9 and TRBJ2-3; 9 nucleotides agree with TRBD2. The CDR3 here is CASSLGGGRVTDTQYF. The CDR3 bases are TGTGCCAGCAGCTTAGGAGGCGGGAGGGTGACAGATACGCAGTATTTT. The full variable domain, with the rest looked up from reference TRBV7-9 and TRBJ2-3, is DTGVSQNPRHKITKRGQNVTFRCDPISEHNRLYWYRQTLGQGPEFLTYFQNEAQLEKSRLLSDRFSAERPKGSFSTLEIQRTEQGDSAMYLCASSLGGGRVTDTQYFGPGTRLTVL.